This TCR beta chain was captured in a study of a mutant IDH1 vaccine in newly diagnosed glioma. Study at large: Before enrollment, the patients had been treated with radiotherapy alone, temozolomide alone, or both together. Most of them had received both. V12 came at week 35, V13 at week 47. Broader study findings: Vaccination induced immune responses in around 94% of patients.

Using immunoSEQ multiplex PCR, the repertoire was profiled, and TCRdb retains in-frame clones only, with some absent. The sample holds about 84,000 clones, roughly four fifths seen once. Concerning this clone itself: The antigen is unknown.

Time point meaning: week 47, end of study. A single vaccine dose contained 300 ug of mutant IDH1 20-mer peptide, and topical imiquimod was used with it. Astrocytomas that were new, WHO grade 3 or 4, IDH1-mutant and ATRX-lost were present in the donors. Looked up from germline, CDR1 is SGHTS and CDR2 is YDEGEE. Between the trimmed V and J ends, which lost 1 base and 1 base, there was a span of 12 bases. The CDR3 runs to 16 residues. The source of this sequence is a middle-aged man with glioma. The V gene is TRBV5-8, the J gene TRBJ1-5, with D perhaps TRBD1 (5 bases). The sequencing used PBMCs, collected from a glioma patient whose treatment included an IDH1 peptide vaccine. The CDR3 protein is CASSLWGRLSNQPQHF. DNA of the CDR3: TGTGCCAGCAGCTTGTGGGGACGTCTCAGCAATCAGCCCCAGCATTTT.